The 17 T cell receptor beta chains presented below share a single source sample, sequenced in a study of blood T cell repertoires in COVID-19. Assay: immunoSEQ multiplex PCR; the TCRdb copy retains only in-frame clones and omits some. This table holds tens of thousands of clones, about 85% found once. Input material: peripheral blood. These receptors were obtained from a human donor in a cohort sampled during active COVID-19.

The chain is built from TRBV9 and TRBJ2-5; TRBD1 aligns across 8 bases. V shed 4 bases, J shed 5 bases, and the junction held 16 bases outside the gene matches. Germline loops: CDR1 SGDLS, CDR2 YYNGEE. CDR3 length: 17 residues. This chain's CDR3 is CASSPRQGRFAQETQYF. CDR3 in DNA: TGTGCCAGCAGCCCACGACAGGGGAGGTTTGCCCAGGAGACCCAGTACTTC.

The chain uses TRBV2 and TRBJ1-3; D is unclear. With 7 bases removed from V and 0 bases from J, the gap between germline ends came to 13 bases. This CDR3 comprises 15 residues. Germline V CDR1 and CDR2: SNHLY, FYNNEI. Here the CDR3 DNA reads TGTGCCAGCACACTGGAGGGTTCCTCTGGAAACACCATATATTTT. It is translated as CASTLEGSSGNTIYF.

In its sample, this clone was seen a few times. This chain uses TRBV19 with TRBJ1-5; 7 bases fit TRBD1. This CDR3 is built from 18 residues. The germline V gene encodes CDR1 LNHDA and CDR2 SQIVND (reference sequence). V trimming: 4 bases; J trimming: 2 bases; junction bases outside the gene matches: 14. CDR3 bases: TGTGCCAGTAGTACCCTAGAGCTTTTAACAGGGGGCAATCAGCCCCAGCATTTT. This encodes CASSTLELLTGGNQPQHF.

This clone was recorded once. The CDR3 nucleotides are TGTGCCTGGACATTACACACATACGAGCAGTACTTC. It specifies CAWTLHTYEQYF. The chain has TRBV30 and TRBJ2-7; no reliable D call. The germline gives CDR1 GTSNPN, CDR2 SVGIG (reference sequence). This CDR3 region has 12 residues. V was pared by 4 bases and J by 4 bases, with 11 bases between. Full variable domain (outside the CDR3, taken from reference TRBV30 and TRBJ2-7): SQTIHQWPATLVQPVGSPLSLECTVEGTSNPNLYWYRQAAGRGLQLLFYSVGIGQISSEVPQNLSASRPQDRQFILSSKKLLLSDSGFYLCAWTLHTYEQYFGPGTRLTVT.

The chain links TRBV7-8 to TRBJ1-2; 7 nucleotides line up with TRBD1. Germline V gene lookup returns CDR1 SGHVS and CDR2 FQNEAQ. V trimming: 6 bases; J trimming: 4 bases; junction bases outside the gene matches: 17. The length of the CDR3 is 17 residues. The CDR3 spells CASSPLSGTAFGYGYTF. The CDR3 DNA follows: TGTGCCAGCAGTCCGCTATCCGGGACAGCTTTTGGCTATGGCTACACCTTC.

The chain combines TRBV28 with TRBJ1-6; 8 nucleotides agree with TRBD1. This CDR3 is built from 14 residues. Germline CDR1 MDHEN, CDR2 SYDVKM. Losses at the gene ends were 6 bases for V and 11 bases for J; bases not matched to a gene: 9. The CDR3 DNA is TGTGCCAGCAGCCGAGGACAGGGTGGTCCACCCCTCCACTTT. This encodes CASSRGQGGPPLHF.

This clone appeared once. V gene TRBV7-9 combines with J gene TRBJ1-3; D might be TRBD1 (5 bases). This CDR3 has 15 amino acids. V was clipped by 5 bases and J by 3 bases, with 14 bases between them. CDR1 and CDR2 from the germline V gene are SEHNR and FQNEAQ (reference sequence). The CDR3 reads CASSPVGQLGNTIYF. CDR3 DNA: TGTGCCAGCAGCCCTGTGGGGCAGCTTGGAAACACCATATATTTT. Complete variable domain (other parts from reference TRBV7-9 and TRBJ1-3): DTGVSQNPRHKITKRGQNVTFRCDPISEHNRLYWYRQTLGQGPEFLTYFQNEAQLEKSRLLSDRFSAERPKGSFSTLEIQRTEQGDSAMYLCASSPVGQLGNTIYFGEGSWLTVV.

This chain connects TRBV3-1 (or the pseudogene TRBV3-2) to TRBJ2-1, with TRBD2 matching over 11 bases. The CDR3 is made up of 14 amino acids. Losses at the gene ends were 2 bases for V and 10 bases for J; bases not matched to a gene: 4. The germline CDR1 and CDR2 sequences are LGHDT and YNNKEL (reference sequence). The CDR3, as DNA: TGTGCCAGCAGCCAACGGGCTAGCGGGGGGGAGCAGTTCTTC. Its translation: CASSQRASGGEQFF.

The chain combines TRBV28 with TRBJ2-7; TRBD2 is a possible D gene (6 bases). Germline assignment: CDR1 MDHEN and CDR2 SYDVKM. V lost 6 bases and J lost 1, with 19 bases in between. CDR3 length: 16 amino acids. CDR3 in amino acids: CASRRTIGSGSYEQYF. In DNA, the CDR3 is TGTGCCAGCAGACGGACTATAGGCTCGGGGTCCTACGAGCAGTACTTC.

This clone has just one count. V and J are TRBV2 and TRBJ1-1; D gene uncertain. This CDR3 is built from 16 residues. The germline V gene encodes CDR1 SNHLY and CDR2 FYNNEI. V lost 0 bases, J lost 2 bases, and 13 bases lay in between. This CDR3 reads CASSEATGIHNTEAFF. CDR3 nucleotides: TGTGCCAGCAGTGAAGCCACCGGGATCCATAACACTGAAGCTTTCTTT.

This clone showed up just once. The V call is TRBV9, the J call TRBJ2-3, with a tentative D call TRBD1 (7 bases). Per the germline V gene, CDR1 is SGDLS and CDR2 is YYNGEE. This CDR3 has 17 amino acids. Trimming stripped 3 bases from V and 1 base from J, with 18 bases between. The CDR3: CASSALAGTVGTDTQYF. Written as DNA, the CDR3 is TGTGCCAGCAGCGCCCTCGCGGGGACAGTTGGCACAGATACGCAGTATTTT.

The CDR3 spells CASSQVGGALYGYTF. Here the CDR3 DNA reads TGTGCCAGCAGCCAAGTGGGAGGGGCCCTCTATGGCTACACCTTC. The chain couples TRBV3-1 (or the pseudogene TRBV3-2) to TRBJ1-2, with a weak D call TRBD1 (5 bases). The CDR3 runs 15 residues. V was cut by 1 base and J by 4 bases, with 13 bases left in between. CDR1 LGHDT and CDR2 YNNKEL come from the germline V gene (reference sequence).

The chain employs TRBV7-6 and TRBJ1-3, with 7 bases that match TRBD1. The CDR3 has 17 amino acids. With 1 base clipped from V and 4 bases from J, the junction kept 10 bases outside the gene matches. In germline, CDR1 is SGHVS, CDR2 FNYEAQ. The CDR3 region has the DNA TGTGCCAGCAGCTTAGAAACAGGGGTTCACCCGGGAAACACCATATATTTT. The encoded protein is CASSLETGVHPGNTIYF.

The genes are TRBV27 and TRBJ1-5; unclear D gene. V lost 6 bases to trimming and J lost 5 bases, with 11 bases between them. Per the germline V gene, CDR1 is MNHEY and CDR2 is SMNVEV (reference sequence). The CDR3 has 13 amino acids. CDR3 nucleotides: TGTGCCAGCAGCAGAAACAGAGATCAGCCCCAGCATTTT. The encoded protein is CASSRNRDQPQHF.

The chain employs TRBV27 and TRBJ2-5, with D unresolved. The germline gives CDR1 MNHEY, CDR2 SMNVEV (reference sequence). This CDR3 comprises 14 residues. The ends were cut back, 6 bases at V and 2 bases at J, with 13 bases in the middle. CDR3 sequence reads: CASRAPQRQETQYF. The CDR3, as DNA: TGTGCCAGCAGAGCCCCTCAGCGACAAGAGACCCAGTACTTC.

This clone was observed a handful of times. The CDR3 DNA is TGTGCCAGCAGTTTGTTTTCGGAGACCCAGTACTTC. As protein: CASSLFSETQYF. The V call is TRBV28, the J call TRBJ2-5; D not certain. Germline V gene sequence: CDR1 MDHEN, CDR2 SYDVKM. The V end lost 3 bases, the J end lost 5 bases, and 7 bases lay between the germline ends. The CDR3 consists of 12 residues.

The rearrangement links TRBV9 to TRBJ1-3; D is uncertain. The V gene's germline CDR1 is SGDLS and CDR2 YYNGEE. The CDR3 length is 16 residues. V lost 0 bases, J lost 0 bases, and 10 bases lay in between. The DNA of the CDR3 is TGTGCCAGCAGCGTAGGCCCAGATTACTCTGGAAACACCATATATTTT. Protein sequence: CASSVGPDYSGNTIYF.